Listed below are T cell receptor beta chains from one sample, sequenced in a study of early T cells in non-severe SARS-CoV-2 infection. TCRdb redid the calling of the 5' RACE reads with MiXCR, one entry per CDR3 protein. The sample lists some 59,000 distinct CDR3 sequences, approximately 8% occurring once. Sequences were derived from whole blood, sampled at baseline. Every receptor here comes from an adult who was a healthcare worker with PCR-confirmed SARS-CoV-2 infection or an uninfected control (not recorded which). CDR3s include the opening cysteine and the closing phenylalanine or tryptophan. Each record gives: J gene, D gene, clone size, V gene, CDR3 DNA, CDR3 protein. The D gene is left open where the match is weak. Some rows have no size entry. The others give once, few or many, or a class for an expanded clone.

>TRBJ1-1|NA|few|TRBV21-1
TGTGCCAGCAGCCAGACAGGGACCTTCACTGAAGCTTTCTTT
CASSQTGTFTEAFF
>TRBJ1-1|NA|many|TRBV5-1
TGCGCCAGCAGGTCGGGGTCGGGGACTGAAGCTTTCTTT
CASRSGSGTEAFF
>TRBJ1-5|NA|many|TRBV7-2
TGTGCCAGCAGTCCTAGGGCACAGCGGGGCAGTCAGCCCCAGCATTTT
CASSPRAQRGSQPQHF
>TRBJ1-2|NA|NA|TRBV6-5
TGTGCCAGCAGTTCCGACAACTATGGCTACACCTTC
CASSSDNYGYTF
>TRBJ1-5|NA|NA|TRBV3-1
TGTGCCAGCAGCCAAGGTTTTCCGGGAAGCAAGCGTCAGCCCCAGCATTTT
CASSQGFPGSKRQPQHF
>TRBJ1-6|NA|many|TRBV6-1
TGTGCCAGCAGACGGGACGGCGCTTCGGGTTCACCCCTCCACTTT
CASRRDGASGSPLHF
>TRBJ1-1|NA|few|TRBV11-2
TGTGCCAGCAGCTTAGGCCTCAATGGAGCTTTCTTT
CASSLGLNGAFF
>TRBJ2-5|TRBD1|few|TRBV20-1
TGCAGTGCTCCTTCCTCGACAGGGGGAGAGACCCAGTACTTC
CSAPSSTGGETQYF
>TRBJ2-1|NA|many|TRBV6-2/TRBV6-3
TGTGCCAGCAGTTACTCCCCTGGCAATGAGCAGTTCTTC
CASSYSPGNEQFF
>TRBJ2-1|NA|many|TRBV2
TGTGCCAGCAGTGACGTCCAGGTCGGAAGCCGTAATGAGCAGTTCTTC
CASSDVQVGSRNEQFF
>TRBJ2-7|TRBD1|NA|TRBV12-3/TRBV12-4
TGTGCCAGCAGGGGCCGGGACAGGGTCGAGCAGTACTTC
CASRGRDRVEQYF
>TRBJ2-5|NA|few|TRBV5-1
TGCGCCAGCCACCGTGGGGCCCAAGAGACCCAGTACTTC
CASHRGAQETQYF
>TRBJ2-3|TRBD2|NA|TRBV9
TGTGCCAGCAGCAGAACTAGCGGGAGTAGGGGAGATACGCAGTATTTT
CASSRTSGSRGDTQYF
>TRBJ2-1|TRBD2|many|TRBV20-1
TGCAGTGCTAGAGATCTCCTTGCGGGGGACTACAATGAGCAGTTCTTC
CSARDLLAGDYNEQFF